This TCR beta chain was identified in a study of blood T cells in healthy people across ages (dated by TCRdb to 2015 to 2017). Describing the broader study: Template switching captured roughly one uniquely barcoded TCR beta cDNA molecule per two T cells in model experiments. To track age-related changes in TCR beta repertoire diversity, the study relied on deep sequencing normalized with unique cDNA molecular identifiers. Donors were grouped into four age groups: young (average 16 years), middle-aged (39), aged (around 56) and long-lived (just over 80). To avoid experimental bias, donors of different ages were randomly spread across the sequencing lanes. Using the same blood draw, the study looked at two additional independent replicas of 1 million unique cDNA reads for two donors, one aged 18 to 29 and the other aged 80 or older. Results and caveats for the whole study, not just this receptor: Compared with the aged group, the long-lived group had more naive CD4+ T cells, fewer expanded clones and increased TCR diversity, a pattern suggesting age selection. Estimates of total diversity based on one million sequenced T cells were regarded as lower bounds and as underestimates. The CMV infection status of donors was not known, potentially confounding age-related changes in expanded clonotypes. Observed TCR beta diversity per million T cells fell roughly linearly with age, and a significant reduction was already apparent by age roughly 40. There was a strong correlation between observed TCR beta diversity and the percentage of naive T cells measured by flow cytometry. Because profiling used bulk unsorted PBMCs, naive and antigen-experienced compartments could not be compared conclusively.

Libraries came from 5' RACE. Sequencing was carried out with an Illumina HiSeq 2500. A second roughly 6 to 12 cycle PCR used a sample-barcoded 5' primer and a J-beta primer mix. A template-switch 5' adaptor carrying 12 random nucleotides introduced a unique molecular identifier onto each TCR beta cDNA molecule. Each sample yielded at least 3 million CDR3-containing paired-end reads. First-strand cDNA synthesis was performed from all RNA using the Mint cDNA synthesis kit, with priming by a TRBC-specific oligonucleotide. Following uracil-DNA glycosylase treatment, a first 18-cycle PCR with universal primers M1SS and BC2_uni_R was performed on all cDNA. The study's own analysis went as follows. For normalization, 1 million high-quality reads, each with a distinct molecular identifier, were randomly selected from each sample. Reads with shared molecular identifiers were discarded instead of being binned into consensus sequences. MiTCR, with a Q25 quality threshold and the strictest error-elimination algorithm, was used for CDR3 identification, clonotype clustering and error correction. Lower-bound total TCR beta diversity was estimated with a nonparametric unseen species model using Euler transformation. TCRdb cleaned the public reads at Q25 with fastp, built clones with MiXCR and kept in-frame beta chains. Under each unique CDR3 protein, matching rows form one entry showing the most common genes and DNA. TCRdb, rather than the study authors, made the V and J calls. The sample has roughly 1.6 million distinct CDR3 sequences on record, almost 35% of them singletons. Together, the top ten hold approximately 10% of the sample.

Turning to this clonotype: Its antigen is currently not known. Per-base quality was not reported, and no clone a single base away is much larger than it.

Donors were 30 to 45 systemically healthy Caucasian individuals from Russia aged roughly 6 to 90 years. About 9.6 milliliters of peripheral blood were collected from each donor into EDTA-treated Vacutainer tubes. PBMCs were isolated by Ficoll-Paque density-gradient centrifugation, with at least 6 million obtained per sample. Total RNA was extracted from PBMCs with Trizol reagent, with at least 6 micrograms obtained per sample. The percentages of naive CD45RAhigh/CD27high T cells were determined by flow cytometry on a PBMC aliquot from every donor. There are 14 amino acids in the CDR3, from cysteine to phenylalanine inclusive. The read is trimmed to its CDR3 DNA, 42 bases read in frame from base 1. V gives up 10 bases and J gives up 1 base, and the segment between their germline ends measures 14 bases. The CDR1 and CDR2 encoded by the germline V gene are SGHAT and FQNNGV.

The receptor chain draws on TRBV11-2 and TRBJ2-1, with no reliable assignment of the D segment. The receptor's source is a woman aged 25 to 45 in good health. Input material: blood. The nucleotide sequence is TGTGCCACCCCTGGTAAGTCATCCTACAATGAGCAGTTCTTC. This is translated as CATPGKSSYNEQFF.